The 21 T cell receptor beta chains in this list originate from one sample, sequenced in a study of cytomegalovirus exposure and HLA in healthy donors (TCRdb year 2017). Libraries were made using the immunoSEQ multiplex PCR assay. For the multiplex PCR, a mixture combining 60 forward primers for TCR Vbeta segments and 13 reverse primers for TCR Jbeta segments was used. TCRdb retrieved this table from immuneACCESS and kept in-frame rearrangements only. Not all clones are present; in checked studies, unresolved V genes account for under half, and no reason is known for the remainder. Within this sample are tens of thousands of clones, with roughly 69% of them counted one time only. Approximately 3% of the sample goes to the ten largest clones. What was sequenced was PBMCs. These receptors were taken from a woman aged 45-60 years in good health and CMV-seronegative.

The V gene is TRBV5-1, the J gene TRBJ1-1; the match to TRBD1 covers 9 bases. The CDR3 spans 16 residues. The germline V gene has CDR1 SGHRS and CDR2 YFSETQ. Germline trimming cut 3 bases from V and 6 bases from J; bases unmatched to any gene: 12. In nucleotides, the CDR3 is TGCGCCAGCAGCTACCAGCGGGACAGGGTCTCCCCTGAAGCTTTCTTT. Residues: CASSYQRDRVSPEAFF.

Only a few counts were recorded for this clone. The chain has TRBV4-3 and TRBJ2-7, with D perhaps TRBD1 (6 bases). The germline CDR1 and CDR2 sequences are LGHNA and YSLEER. CDR3 length equals 14 residues. V dropped 1 base and J dropped 6 bases, with 13 bases sitting between them. CDR3 nucleotide sequence: TGCGCCAGCAGCCAAGGGTCAATAGGGGGCGAGCAGTACTTC. This translates into CASSQGSIGGEQYF.

V is TRBV7-8 and J is TRBJ2-7, with D possibly TRBD1 on 6 matching bases. Germline-derived CDR1 and CDR2 are SGHVS and FQNEAQ. Trimming took off 2 bases at V and 6 bases at J, with 32 bases between the two ends. CDR3 length equals 20 residues. CDR3 region: CASSLPRLPRGSEGVTEQYF. The CDR3 coding sequence is TGTGCCAGCAGCTTACCCCGACTACCCAGGGGCAGCGAAGGGGTTACCGAGCAGTACTTC.

This clone rates as medium-sized. V is TRBV14 and J is TRBJ1-4; D remains unclear. The V and J ends lost 4 bases and 5 bases respectively, with 17 bases between them. The CDR3 is 16 residues long. Germline CDR1 and CDR2: SGHDN and FVKESK. CDR3 bases: TGTGCCAGCAGCCCCCTTTCGGCAGGTTCGAATGAAAAACTGTTTTTT. Protein: CASSPLSAGSNEKLFF.

This clone was seen more than once but under ten times. The CDR3 nucleotides are TGTGCCAGTAGTAAAATAGGGGAGGGAGACATTCAGTACTTC. Amino acids: CASSKIGEGDIQYF. The V call is TRBV19, the J call TRBJ2-4, with TRBD2 identical over 7 bases. This CDR3 has 14 amino acids. The V gene's germline CDR1 is LNHDA and CDR2 SQIVND (reference sequence). After removal of 4 bases from V and 8 bases from J, the junction contained 8 bases not matched to a gene. The whole variable domain, filled in from reference TRBV19 and TRBJ2-4, reads DGGITQSPKYLFRKEGQNVTLSCEQNLNHDAMYWYRQDPGQGLRLIYYSQIVNDFQKGDIAEGYSVSREKKESFPLTVTSAQKNPTAFYLCASSKIGEGDIQYFGAGTRLSVL.

The J gene is TRBJ1-2, the V gene TRBV28; 10 bases are shared with TRBD1. The CDR3 is 16 amino acids. Germline CDR1 and CDR2: MDHEN and SYDVKM. V was pared by 6 bases and J by 8 bases, with 15 bases of the junction left unmatched. CDR3 loop: CASSSGTGVSLGGYTF. Here the CDR3 DNA reads TGTGCCAGCAGCAGCGGGACAGGGGTGTCACTGGGCGGCTACACCTTC.

This chain links TRBV6-5 with TRBJ2-7, with D maybe TRBD2 (6 bases). V was pared by 7 bases and J by 4 bases, with 14 bases between. CDR3 length: 13 amino acids. The V gene's germline CDR1 is MNHEY and CDR2 SVGAGI. In nucleotides, the CDR3 is TGTGCCAGCACCTCCCCCGGGGGATACGAGCAGTACTTC. Residues: CASTSPGGYEQYF.

This rearrangement joins TRBV27 to TRBJ1-2; D is perhaps TRBD1 (6 bases). The V and J ends lost 0 bases and 8 bases respectively, with 22 bases between them. The CDR3 length is 17 residues. The germline V gene encodes CDR1 MNHEY and CDR2 SMNVEV (reference sequence). CDR3 protein: CASSLSGSAGGPWGYTF. In DNA, the CDR3 is TGTGCCAGCAGTTTATCGGGATCCGCGGGGGGGCCTTGGGGCTACACCTTC.

V is TRBV7-2 and J is TRBJ2-3; perhaps TRBD1 as D (5 bases). V shed 1 base and J shed 6 bases, with 11 bases lying between them. CDR3 size: 14 residues. The V gene's germline CDR1 is SGHTA and CDR2 FQGNSA. CDR3 DNA: TGTGCCAGCAGCTTAGGGGGCCGGTGGGATACGCAGTATTTT. The encoded protein is CASSLGGRWDTQYF.

V is TRBV28 and J is TRBJ2-5; the match to TRBD2 covers 7 bases. Germline CDR1 reads MDHEN; CDR2 reads SYDVKM. The CDR3 totals 15 residues. V trimming: 5 bases; J trimming: 6 bases; junction bases outside the gene matches: 12. The CDR3 loop is CASSRSGGAGKTQYF. As DNA, the CDR3 is TGTGCCAGCAGTCGCTCGGGGGGTGCCGGGAAGACCCAGTACTTC.

The chain carries TRBV5-6 and TRBJ1-3; D might be TRBD1 (6 bases). V was pared by 1 base and J by 4 bases, with 9 bases between. Germline lookup yields CDR1 SGHDT and CDR2 YYEEEE. The CDR3 runs to 14 residues. The CDR3 sequence is CASSLRGSGNTIYF. CDR3 nucleotides: TGTGCCAGCAGCTTGAGGGGGTCAGGAAACACCATATATTTT.

This clone was seen once. This may come from a read error, since a much larger clone is one base off. Other DNA sequences within the sample encode an identical CDR3. The J gene is TRBJ1-2, the V gene TRBV5-1; 8 bases agree with TRBD1. V shed 4 bases, J shed 3 bases, and the junction held 2 bases outside the gene matches. The CDR3 is 13 residues long. Looked up from germline, CDR1 is SGHRS and CDR2 is YFSETQ. The CDR3 loop is CASSPTGDYGYTF. The CDR3, as DNA: TGCGCCAGCAGCCCGACAGGGGACTATGGCTACACCTTC.

V usage is TRBV5-6 and J usage is TRBJ2-7; perhaps TRBD1 as D (6 bases). The V gene lost 4 bases and the J gene lost 5 bases, with 19 bases spanning the gap. Germline CDR1 is SGHDT and CDR2 is YYEEEE. The CDR3 has 15 residues. CDR3 loop: CASSPTSNRVHEQYF. CDR3 nucleotides: TGTGCCAGCAGCCCAACATCAAACAGGGTCCACGAGCAGTACTTC.

The chain links TRBV6-1 to TRBJ2-7; 9 bases fit TRBD1. From germline, CDR1 is MNHNS and CDR2 SASEGT. The CDR3 runs 15 residues. V lost 3 bases to trimming and J lost 4 bases; unmatched junction nucleotides: 7. The DNA of the CDR3 is TGTGCCAGCAGTGAGCGAGGACAGGGGCTTTACGAGCAGTACTTC. It specifies CASSERGQGLYEQYF.

The sample holds one count of this clone. The V gene is TRBV28, the J gene TRBJ2-7; 8 bases align to TRBD2. The CDR3 spans 16 residues. V shed 6 bases and J 0 bases; nucleotides not matched to a gene: 10. Germline-derived CDR1 and CDR2 are MDHEN and SYDVKM. The CDR3 is CASRERDGGVSYEQYF. The CDR3 DNA reads as TGTGCCAGCAGGGAGCGGGACGGGGGGGTCTCCTACGAGCAGTACTTC.

The rearrangement uses TRBV5-4 and TRBJ2-7; the D gene is possibly TRBD2 (6 bases). The CDR3 consists of 13 residues. Trimming shortened V by 4 bases and J by 3 bases, and 11 bases separated the two germline ends. Germline values: CDR1 SGHNT, CDR2 YYREEE (reference sequence). CDR3 nucleotides: TGTGCCAGCAGCCTCGGTAGCGGCTACGAGCAGTACTTC. Its protein is CASSLGSGYEQYF. Together with reference TRBV5-4 and TRBJ2-7, the CDR3 gives the full variable domain: ETGVTQSPTHLIKTRGQQVTLRCSSQSGHNTVSWYQQALGQGPQFIFQYYREEENGRGNFPPRFSGLQFPNYSSELNVNALELDDSALYLCASSLGSGYEQYFGPGTRLTVT.

The chain carries TRBV5-6 and TRBJ2-7; 15 bases fit TRBD2. Germline V lookup: CDR1 SGHDT, CDR2 YYEEEE. The CDR3 consists of 15 residues. Losses at the gene ends were 4 bases for V and 5 bases for J; bases not matched to a gene: 4. CDR3 coding DNA: TGTGCCAGCAGCCCCGGACTAGCGGGAGGGAACGAGCAGTACTTC. Protein sequence: CASSPGLAGGNEQYF.

The rearrangement uses TRBV4-3 and TRBJ1-4, with D unclear. The CDR3 totals 16 residues. V lost 0 bases and J lost 4, with 12 bases in between. CDR1 and CDR2 from the germline V gene are LGHNA and YSLEER. DNA for the CDR3: TGCGCCAGCAGCCAAGATAGGCGGGGATTTAATGAAAAACTGTTTTTT. Translation: CASSQDRRGFNEKLFF.

In its sample, this clone was seen a few times. V is TRBV9 and J is TRBJ1-2; TRBD1 agrees at 9 bases. The CDR3 has 13 residues. Trimming cost V 2 bases and J 5 bases; bases outside gene matches: 1. Germline-derived CDR1 and CDR2 are SGDLS and YYNGEE. Written as DNA, the CDR3 is TGTGCCAGCAGCGTCGGGACAGGGTATGGCTACACCTTC. Translated, it gives CASSVGTGYGYTF. Using reference TRBV9 and TRBJ1-2 for the parts outside the CDR3, the full variable domain is DSGVTQTPKHLITATGQRVTLRCSPRSGDLSVYWYQQSLDQGLQFLIQYYNGEERAKGNILERFSAQQFPDLHSELNLSSLELGDSALYFCASSVGTGYGYTFGSGTRLTVV.

This clone was picked up a small number of times. V gene TRBV28 combines with J gene TRBJ2-7, with D perhaps TRBD1 (7 bases). The CDR3 consists of 17 residues. Germline CDR1 reads MDHEN; CDR2 reads SYDVKM. Trimming removed 4 bases from V and 6 bases from J, with 25 bases in between. CDR3 in DNA: TGTGCCAGCAGTTGGTCGGGAGTCCGACAGGGACTCGGCGAGCAGTACTTC. It codes for CASSWSGVRQGLGEQYF.

Worth noting for this clone: Other DNA sequences in the same sample also yield this CDR3. The rearrangement uses TRBV4-3 and TRBJ2-1; TRBD2 matches 10 bases. With V trimmed by 1 base and J by 9 bases, 12 bases remained unmatched. Germline-derived CDR1 and CDR2 are LGHNA and YSLEER. The CDR3 is 17 amino acids. The CDR3 region is CASSQGTLAGVVREQFF. CDR3 sequence (DNA): TGCGCCAGCAGCCAAGGAACCCTAGCGGGAGTTGTCCGTGAGCAGTTCTTC.